This T cell receptor beta chain was retrieved from a study of blood T cells in healthy people across ages. Per the germline V gene, CDR1 is SGHAT and CDR2 is FQDESV (reference sequence). V was cut by 8 bases and J by 5 bases, with 18 bases left in between. The CDR3 extends over 14 amino acids. The second PCR ran roughly 6 to 12 cycles with a sample-barcoded 5' primer and J-beta primers. TCRdb re-derived calls from the 5' RACE reads in MiXCR, one entry per CDR3 protein. The sample lists approximately 1,100,000 distinct CDR3 sequences; 45% were seen once. Peripheral blood, about 9.4 milliliters per donor, was collected.

This chain joins TRBV11-1 and TRBJ2-5; possible D gene TRBD1, 5 bases. Sequencing used blood. The sequence derives from a woman aged 55-75 years in good health. The CDR3 nucleotides read TGTGCCAGCGGTAAAGGGGTTTTGGGGGAGACCCAGTACTTC. It specifies CASGKGVLGETQYF.